The entry that follows covers one T cell receptor (beta chain) sequence. Its matching antigen is unknown. TCRdb re-called the reads with MiXCR, one entry per CDR3 protein. The sample has tens of thousands of distinct CDR3 sequences, less than 30% seen once. These data come from a study of T cell repertoires in cytomegalovirus infection. Germline V gene data show CDR1 as MRHNA and CDR2 as SNTAGT. CDR3 length: 13 residues. V was shortened by 0 bases and J by 13 bases, with 15 bases between the two germline ends. The chain is built from TRBV6-4 and TRBJ1-1; no reliable D call. This sample comprised CD8+ T cells from cultured PBMCs, obtained from culture after CMV antigen stimulation. The receptor was derived from a human donor in good health (CMV status not recorded). Some clones in this sample may be carry-over from other donors' samples. DNA for the CDR3: TGTGCCAGCAGTGACTCGGGTAGCAAGAAAGTTTTCTTT. Amino acid sequence: CASSDSGSKKVFF.